This T cell receptor (beta chain) was captured by sequencing in a study of T cell responses to AZD1222 COVID-19 vaccine. Measured with immunoSEQ multiplex PCR; TCRdb has only the in-frame clones, and not every one. Of around 160,000 clones in the sample, about 91% were seen once. J gave up 0 bases and V 5 bases, and 10 bases lay outside the gene matches. This CDR3 is 17 amino acids long. Germline V gives CDR1 MNHNY, CDR2 SVGAGI (reference sequence). The sample in question was peripheral blood, obtained 28 days after the second AZD1222 dose. The chain combines TRBV6-6 with TRBJ1-3; 7 bases line up with TRBD1. This sequence originates from an adult who received the AZD1222 COVID-19 vaccine. The CDR3 DNA reads as TGTGCCAGCAGTCCCCCAGGGGGTCACTCCTCTGGAAACACCATATATTTT. Its protein is CASSPPGGHSSGNTIYF.